These T cell receptor beta chains were read from a single sample in a study of T cell responses to AZD1222 COVID-19 vaccine. Clones were read by immunoSEQ multiplex PCR, and TCRdb kept only the in-frame ones, dropping some. The sample lists roughly 170,000 clones; approximately 90% were seen once. Here the sequenced sample was peripheral blood, taken on day 0 of AZD1222 vaccination. Receptor source: an adult in good health. Both conserved end residues are part of each CDR3. A D gene is named only where the DNA matches it firmly. Not all rows give a size; the values are once, few, many and, for expanded clones, a class.

cdr3_length clone_size j_call v_call d_call cdr3_nt cdr3_aa
14 once TRBJ2-7 TRBV27 - TGTGCCAGCAGTTTGGAAACAGGTGTAGACGAGCAGTACTTC CASSLETGVDEQYF
16 - TRBJ2-1 TRBV3-1/TRBV3-2 TRBD1 TGTGCCAGCAGCCAAGATGGGGGACAGGGTTGGTATGAGCAGTTCTTC CASSQDGGQGWYEQFF
13 - TRBJ2-7 TRBV10-1 TRBD1 TGCGCCAGCAGGACAGGGAACTCCTACGAGCAGTACTTC CASRTGNSYEQYF
15 - TRBJ1-2 TRBV7-8 - TGTGCCAGCAGCTTAGCGCAAGTAGGGAACTATGGCTACACCTTC CASSLAQVGNYGYTF
13 - TRBJ2-2 TRBV6-5 - TGTGCCAGCACCCTAGGGTGGGCCGGGGAGCTGTTTTTT CASTLGWAGELFF
12 - TRBJ1-5 TRBV27 - TGTGCCCGCCACGATAGCAATCAGCCCCAGCATTTT CARHDSNQPQHF
13 - TRBJ1-6 TRBV30 TRBD1 TGTGCCTGGAGGACAGGGGGCTTTTTACCCCTCCACTTT CAWRTGGFLPLHF
15 - TRBJ1-1 TRBV9 TRBD1 TGTGCCAGCAGCGTATTGGGACAGGGAAGCACTGAAGCTTTCTTT CASSVLGQGSTEAFF
19 once TRBJ1-2 TRBV6-1 - TGTGCCAGCAGTGAATGGGGTATGGGCATATCGACAACCTGGGATGGCTACACCTTC CASSEWGMGISTTWDGYTF
14 - TRBJ1-1 TRBV18 - TGTGCCAGCTCACCATGGGGGCGGAACACTGAAGCTTTCTTT CASSPWGRNTEAFF
13 once TRBJ1-5 TRBV5-4 - TGTGCCAGCAGCCTTGAAGGGCATCAGCCCCAGCATTTT CASSLEGHQPQHF
15 - TRBJ2-7 TRBV9 TRBD2 TGTGCCAGCAGCGTAGGGCACGGGGGGGCCGATGAGCAGTACTTC CASSVGHGGADEQYF
14 - TRBJ2-3 TRBV2 - TGTGCCAGCAGTGAAGAGGCAGGGGTGGATACGCAGTATTTT CASSEEAGVDTQYF
15 - TRBJ1-5 TRBV18 - TGTGCCAGCTCACCAGAGGACAGCCCCACTCAGCCCCAGCATTTT CASSPEDSPTQPQHF